The present T cell receptor (beta chain) was sequenced within a study of blood T cell repertoires in COVID-19. Background on the study: Samples taken during acute and convalescent COVID-19 were collected in the United States, Italy and Spain. PBMCs, B-cell-depleted T cells, or T cells were the source of the cDNA or gDNA that made up the material.

Germline CDR1 and CDR2: SGHRS and YFSETQ. V was pared by 6 bases and J by 0 bases, with 9 bases of the junction left unmatched. CDR3 size: 15 residues. The authors' processing: Amplification of reference gene primers provided the estimated nucleated cell counts. TCRdb keeps only in-frame clones here, not all; method: immunoSEQ multiplex PCR. That table gives V, J and clone size, and the DNA gave D and trimming. The top ten hold roughly 4% of the sample, which has about 100,000 clones, approximately 83% seen once. The sequencing input was peripheral blood. The receptor comes from a man aged 60-69 years with acute or convalescent COVID-19. The chain uses TRBV5-1 and TRBJ2-7, with 7 bases aligning to TRBD2. This chain's CDR3 is CASTPRAGSSYEQYF. CDR3 DNA sequence: TGCGCCAGCACACCTCGAGCGGGGAGCTCCTACGAGCAGTACTTC.